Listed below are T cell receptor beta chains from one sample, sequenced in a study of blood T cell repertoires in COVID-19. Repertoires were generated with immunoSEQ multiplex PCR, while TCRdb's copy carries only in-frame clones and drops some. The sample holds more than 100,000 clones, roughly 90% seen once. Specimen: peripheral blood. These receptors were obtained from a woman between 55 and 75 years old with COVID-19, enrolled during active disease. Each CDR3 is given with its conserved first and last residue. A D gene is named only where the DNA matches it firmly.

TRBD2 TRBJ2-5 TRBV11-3 CASSLGGRRGTQETQYF TGTGCCAGCAGCTTAGGAGGTCGGCGGGGGACCCAAGAGACCCAGTACTTC
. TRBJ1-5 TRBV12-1 CASRDLSNQPQHF TGTGCCAGCAGGGACTTGAGTAACCAGCCCCAGCATTTT
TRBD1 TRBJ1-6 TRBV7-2 CASSPRQGTGSPLHF TGTGCCAGCAGCCCCAGACAGGGAACCGGATCACCCCTCCACTTT
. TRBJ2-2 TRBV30 CACAIKTGELFF TGTGCCTGCGCGATAAAAACCGGGGAGCTGTTTTTT
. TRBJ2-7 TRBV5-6 CASSWGPGSSYEQYF TGTGCCAGCAGCTGGGGGCCCGGCAGCTCCTACGAGCAGTACTTC
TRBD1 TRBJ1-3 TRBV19 CASSMGQAMGTGNTIYF TGTGCCAGTAGTATGGGACAGGCCATGGGGACTGGAAACACCATATATTTT
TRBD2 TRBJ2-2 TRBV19 CASSILLAGSSGTGELFF TGTGCCAGTAGTATACTGTTAGCGGGTTCTTCCGGGACCGGGGAGCTGTTTTTT
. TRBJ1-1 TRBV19 CASKGGPSRREAFF TGTGCCAGTAAGGGGGGGCCCTCAAGACGTGAAGCTTTCTTT
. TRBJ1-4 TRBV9 CASSEAGAATNEKLFF TGTGCCAGCAGCGAGGCGGGGGCCGCAACTAATGAAAAACTGTTTTTT
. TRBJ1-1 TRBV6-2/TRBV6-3 CASSPTGLTEAFF TGTGCCAGCAGTCCCACAGGGCTGACTGAAGCTTTCTTT
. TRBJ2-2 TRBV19 CASNYGRGSGELFF TGTGCCAGTAATTACGGCAGGGGTTCCGGGGAGCTGTTTTTT
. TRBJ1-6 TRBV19 CAAGTGSYNSPLHF TGTGCCGCAGGAACAGGGTCCTATAATTCACCCCTCCACTTT
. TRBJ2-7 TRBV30 CAWSVGLFLGEQYF TGTGCCTGGAGTGTGGGACTGTTCTTGGGGGAGCAGTACTTC
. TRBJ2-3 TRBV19 CASSISGVGDTQYF TGTGCCAGTAGTATTTCAGGGGTGGGGGATACGCAGTATTTT
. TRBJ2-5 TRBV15 CATSRDRSVETQYF TGTGCCACCAGCAGAGACAGGTCCGTAGAGACCCAGTACTTC
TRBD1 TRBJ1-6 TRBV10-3 CAITEQGGRSPLHF TGTGCCATCACCGAACAGGGGGGAAGATCACCCCTCCACTTT